A selection of T cell receptor beta chains follows, all from one sample in a study of blood T cell repertoires in COVID-19. Profiling relied on immunoSEQ multiplex PCR, and the TCRdb table lists in-frame clones only, not all of them. Of around 270,000 clones in the sample, 65% to 85% were seen once. The sequenced material came from peripheral blood. Receptors originate from a woman aged 40 to 50 who had recovered from COVID-19. CDR3s include the opening cysteine and the closing phenylalanine or tryptophan. D genes are given only for firm matches. Some rows mark clone size as missing; the rest say once, few, many or name a class of expanded clone.

clone_size d_call j_call v_call cdr3_nt cdr3_aa
NA NA TRBJ2-1 TRBV5-1 TGCGCCAGCAGCTTGTTTGCACGGGATGAGCAGTTCTTC CASSLFARDEQFF
NA TRBD2 TRBJ2-6 TRBV18 TGTGCCAGCTCACCCGCGGGGGCTGGGGCCAACGTCCTGACTTTC CASSPAGAGANVLTF
few TRBD1 TRBJ2-1 TRBV9 TGTGCCAGCAGCGTAACCCCTTCGAGGGGGCATGAGCAGTTCTTC CASSVTPSRGHEQFF
NA TRBD1 TRBJ1-6 TRBV10-3 TGTGCCATCAGTGCGACCGGGACAGGGGGGGATTCCCTCCACTTT CAISATGTGGDSLHF
many TRBD2 TRBJ2-2 TRBV3-1/TRBV3-2 TGTGCCAGCAGCCCTATGGGGACTAGCGGGGGGCGGAACACCGGGGAGCTGTTTTTT CASSPMGTSGGRNTGELFF
NA NA TRBJ2-2 TRBV19 TGTGCCAGTAGTATATTAGGGACACCGAACACCGGGGAGCTGTTTTTT CASSILGTPNTGELFF
NA TRBD2 TRBJ2-3 TRBV3-1/TRBV3-2 TGTGCCAGCAGCCAAGACCGTTCTAGCGGGGGCACAGATACGCAGTATTTT CASSQDRSSGGTDTQYF
NA TRBD1 TRBJ2-3 TRBV6-5 TGTGCCAGCAGGGGCCGACAGGGGAAGACAGATACGCAGTATTTT CASRGRQGKTDTQYF
few NA TRBJ1-1 TRBV6-5 TGTGCCAGCAGTTCGAGGACATCTGAAGCTTTCTTT CASSSRTSEAFF
NA NA TRBJ2-1 TRBV27 TGTGCCAGCAGTTCCCAAGGAAATAGCCGCAATGAGCAGTTCTTC CASSSQGNSRNEQFF
NA NA TRBJ1-3 TRBV3-1/TRBV3-2 TGTGCCAGCAGCCAAGAACCAGGCTCTGGAAACACCATATATTTT CASSQEPGSGNTIYF
once NA TRBJ1-2 TRBV11-2 TGTGCCAGCAGCTTAGGCCGGGGGGATTTTTATGGCTACACCTTC CASSLGRGDFYGYTF
few NA TRBJ1-4 TRBV2 TGTGCCAGCAGTGACAGTAATGAAAAACTGTTTTTT CASSDSNEKLFF
NA NA TRBJ2-2 TRBV24-1 TGTGCCACCAGTGACGCGGGACAGCTAAACACCGGGGAGCTGTTTTTT CATSDAGQLNTGELFF
NA NA TRBJ2-2 TRBV7-8 TGTGCCAGCAGCTTATTGAGGAAACTGTTTTTT CASSLLRKLFF
NA NA TRBJ2-3 TRBV11-2 TGTGCCAGCAGCTTAATCAGGGGTCCTAGTCCAGATACGCAGTATTTT CASSLIRGPSPDTQYF
NA TRBD2 TRBJ2-5 TRBV9 TGTGCCAGCAGCGTGGAGCGGGGGACCTGGGAGACCCAGTACTTC CASSVERGTWETQYF
NA NA TRBJ1-1 TRBV13 TGTGCCAGCAGCCACCAGCGTGTTGGGAACACTGAAGCTTTCTTT CASSHQRVGNTEAFF
NA NA TRBJ2-7 TRBV19 TGTGCCAGTAGTCGGTTGGGGAGGTCCGAGCAGTACTTC CASSRLGRSEQYF
NA TRBD1 TRBJ1-2 TRBV6-5 TGTGCCAGCAGTACACGACGTGGACAGGGACCCGAGGACACCTTC CASSTRRGQGPEDTF
once NA TRBJ2-7 TRBV2 TGTGCCAGCACCGACGGGGAGGCAAGGGGCTACGAGCAGTACTTC CASTDGEARGYEQYF
NA TRBD1 TRBJ1-4 TRBV28 TGTGCCAGCAGCCAGGACGCGACAGGGGGTAATGAAAAACTGTTTTTT CASSQDATGGNEKLFF
NA NA TRBJ2-2 TRBV5-1 TGCGCCAGCAGCTTACGGGAATCCGGCACCGGGGAGCTGTTTTTT CASSLRESGTGELFF
NA NA TRBJ2-7 TRBV5-1 TGCGCCAGCAGCTTGGGAGGGTCTCTCTCTTACGAGCAGTACTTC CASSLGGSLSYEQYF
NA NA TRBJ2-5 TRBV29-1 TGCAGCGTTGGCAGGGCGGAGACCCAGTACTTC CSVGRAETQYF
NA NA TRBJ2-6 TRBV6-5 TGTGCCAGCCACGGGAAGGGAACTGGGGCCAACGTCCTGACTTTC CASHGKGTGANVLTF
once TRBD2 TRBJ2-3 TRBV30 TGTGCCTGGAGTCACGGCGGGGGGGAAGATACGCAGTATTTT CAWSHGGGEDTQYF
NA TRBD1 TRBJ2-1 TRBV5-1 TGCGCCAGCAGCTTGGTGCAGGGGGCCTACAATGAGCAGTTCTTC CASSLVQGAYNEQFF
NA TRBD2 TRBJ2-1 TRBV5-4 TGTGCCAGCAGCTCGGGGGGGAATTCCTACAATGAGCAGTTCTTC CASSSGGNSYNEQFF
NA NA TRBJ2-7 TRBV5-1 TGCGCCAGCAGCTTGGGTGGATCTCAGGACTACGAGCAGTACTTC CASSLGGSQDYEQYF
NA NA TRBJ2-1 TRBV7-2 TGTGCCAGCAGCTTGCAGGGTGAGCAGTTCTTC CASSLQGEQFF
NA TRBD1 TRBJ2-7 TRBV2 TGTGCCAGCAGTGGAGGGACAGGGGGCTTGTACGAGCAGTACTTC CASSGGTGGLYEQYF
NA TRBD1 TRBJ1-1 TRBV6-5 TGTGTCTTGGAGGGGGCCCTGAACACTGAAGCTTTCTTT CVLEGALNTEAFF
NA NA TRBJ1-2 TRBV7-8 TGTGCCAGCACCGAGGGGGTTACCGACTATGGCTACACCTTC CASTEGVTDYGYTF
NA NA TRBJ2-3 TRBV10-2 TGCGCCAGCAGTGAAGACAGTTACACAGATACGCAGTATTTT CASSEDSYTDTQYF
NA NA TRBJ2-3 TRBV7-9 TGTGCCAGCTTGGGGGGGGGCGCAGATACGCAGTATTTT CASLGGGADTQYF
NA NA TRBJ2-5 TRBV12-3/TRBV12-4 TGTGCCAGCAGCCTCCGACGAGGGACCCAGTACTTC CASSLRRGTQYF
many TRBD2 TRBJ2-1 TRBV5-6 TGTGCCAGCAGCTTGGGACTAGCGGGGGGGTACAATGAGCAGTTCTTC CASSLGLAGGYNEQFF
NA NA TRBJ2-2 TRBV7-9 TGTGCCAGCAGCTTCGGCGGGGAGCTGTTTTTT CASSFGGELFF
NA NA TRBJ1-1 TRBV7-9 TGTGCCAGCAGCTTACAGGGGTCCATGAACACTGAAGCTTTCTTT CASSLQGSMNTEAFF